The next 21 T cell receptor beta chains were all read from a single sample in a study of T-cell memory formation after mild COVID-19. TCRdb reprocessed the 5' RACE reads with MiXCR, giving one entry per CDR3 protein. The sample includes about 470,000 distinct CDR3 sequences, more than 20% of them seen just once. What was sequenced was PBMCs or a T cell subset sorted from them (not recorded which). These receptors were obtained from an adult woman who had mild COVID-19 (a few samples of this study predate the infection). Cell type and time point are not known.

V gene TRBV5-4 combines with J gene TRBJ2-7; 10 bases fit TRBD1. The CDR3 length is 15 residues. V lost 3 bases, J lost 2 bases, and 5 bases stayed unmatched. Germline lookup yields CDR1 SGHNT and CDR2 YYREEE (reference sequence). CDR3 DNA sequence: TGTGCCAGCAGCTCTGGGGACAGGGGAACCTACGAGCAGTACTTC. It specifies CASSSGDRGTYEQYF.

This clonotype came up a few times. This chain connects TRBV3-1 to TRBJ1-3; 8 nucleotides agree with TRBD1. Trimming removed 4 bases from V and 0 bases from J; junction bases left unmatched: 11. There are 18 residues in the CDR3. Germline V CDR1 and CDR2: LGHDT, YNNKEL (reference sequence). The CDR3 sequence is CASSRGTGYSSSGNTIYF. For the CDR3, the DNA is TGTGCCAGCAGCCGCGGGACAGGCTACTCAAGCTCTGGAAACACCATATATTTT.

The rearrangement links TRBV20-1 to TRBJ2-7; TRBD2 agrees at 10 bases. V was pared by 0 bases and J by 4 bases, with 6 bases of the junction left unmatched. This CDR3 spans 15 amino acids. Germline CDR1 and CDR2: DFQATT and SNEGSKA (reference sequence). For the CDR3, the DNA is TGCAGTGCTAGAGATCGTGGGACTAGCGTGTACGAGCAGTACTTC. Protein product: CSARDRGTSVYEQYF.

The chain combines TRBV29-1 with TRBJ2-1, with 8 bases fitting TRBD2. V lost 5 bases to trimming and J lost 2 bases; unmatched junction nucleotides: 5. The germline gives CDR1 SQVTM, CDR2 ANQGSEA. The CDR3 loop spans 14 amino acids. The CDR3 region is CSVNGRAAYNEQFF. For the CDR3, the DNA is TGCAGCGTTAACGGGAGGGCCGCCTACAATGAGCAGTTCTTC.

This clonotype was detected only a few times. In nucleotides, the CDR3 is TGTGCCAGCAGCTTACCCGACGGATCGTACAATGAGCAGTTCTTC. It yields the protein CASSLPDGSYNEQFF. The chain uses TRBV11-2 and TRBJ2-1; D not resolved. CDR3 length: 15 amino acids. V lost 2 bases, J lost 4 bases, and 12 bases lay in between. Per the germline V gene, CDR1 is SGHAT and CDR2 is FQNNGV.

This clonotype was seen only a few times. The chain combines TRBV15 with TRBJ1-1; 9 bases line up with TRBD1. This CDR3 is built from 15 residues. CDR1 and CDR2 (germline): LNHNV, YYDKDF (reference sequence). The trim removed 3 bases at V and 4 bases at J, leaving 6 bases unmatched. The CDR3 loop is CATSRDRGTSTEAFF. CDR3 sequence (DNA): TGTGCCACCAGCAGGGACAGGGGTACGAGCACTGAAGCTTTCTTT.

This clonotype appeared once. The rearrangement links TRBV30 to TRBJ2-6, with TRBD1 matching over 7 bases. CDR3 length: 16 residues. Germline lookup yields CDR1 GTSNPN and CDR2 SVGIG (reference sequence). V trimming: 1 base; J trimming: 4 bases; junction bases outside the gene matches: 7. CDR3: CAWSGLDRAGANVLTF. Written as DNA, the CDR3 is TGTGCCTGGAGTGGATTAGACAGGGCCGGGGCCAACGTCCTGACTTTC. Filled out from reference TRBV30 and TRBJ2-6, the complete variable domain reads SQTIHQWPATLVQPVGSPLSLECTVEGTSNPNLYWYRQAAGRGLQLLFYSVGIGQISSEVPQNLSASRPQDRQFILSSKKLLLSDSGFYLCAWSGLDRAGANVLTFGAGSRLTVL.

The chain is built from TRBV7-6 and TRBJ2-1; D could derive from TRBD1 or TRBD2 (5 bases each). V was trimmed by 1 base and J by 4 bases, leaving 11 bases between them. Germline V gene sequence: CDR1 SGHVS, CDR2 FNYEAQ. The CDR3 loop spans 15 amino acids. The CDR3 region has the DNA TGTGCCAGCAGCTTAGGGGGGACGCCATACAATGAGCAGTTCTTC. This translates into CASSLGGTPYNEQFF.

This clonotype was seen more than once but under ten times. This rearrangement joins TRBV20-1 to TRBJ1-5; maybe TRBD1 (5 bases). This CDR3 spans 16 amino acids. The V gene's germline CDR1 is DFQATT and CDR2 SNEGSKA (reference sequence). V shed 0 bases and J shed 2 bases, with 14 bases lying between them. The CDR3 DNA sequence: TGCAGTGCTAGAGAGGGGGGGTTTTTGCGCAATCAGCCCCAGCATTTT. It specifies CSAREGGFLRNQPQHF.

DNA for the CDR3: TGTGCCAGCAGCCATCCTCCTCCGAAGAACACTGAAGCTTTCTTT. This gives the protein CASSHPPPKNTEAFF. The chain uses TRBV7-3 and TRBJ1-1; D unresolved. This CDR3 is built from 15 residues. V lost 5 bases to trimming and J lost 1 base, with 14 bases between them. CDR1 is SGHTA, CDR2 FQGTGA, per germline.

V is TRBV18 and J is TRBJ1-1; no firm D call. Germline CDR1 KGHSH, CDR2 LQKENI. V was shortened by 2 bases and J by 1 base, with 5 bases between the two germline ends. The CDR3 has 13 residues. In DNA, the CDR3 is TGTGCCAGCTCACCAGAGGAGAACACTGAAGCTTTCTTT. Its protein is CASSPEENTEAFF. The entire variable domain, with the rest obtained from reference TRBV18 and TRBJ1-1, is as follows: NAGVMQNPRHLVRRRGQEARLRCSPMKGHSHVYWYRQLPEEGLKFMVYLQKENIIDESGMPKERFSAEFPKEGPSILRIQQVVRGDSAAYFCASSPEENTEAFFGQGTRLTVV.

The rearrangement links TRBV7-6 to TRBJ2-7, with 7 bases identical to TRBD1. The CDR3 totals 15 residues. Trimming cost V 4 bases and J 3 bases; bases outside gene matches: 9. Per the germline V gene, CDR1 is SGHVS and CDR2 is FNYEAQ. This CDR3 is CASSSPQTGLYEQYF. The CDR3 nucleotides read TGTGCCAGCAGCTCACCTCAGACAGGGCTCTACGAGCAGTACTTC.

The chain uses TRBV12-3 or TRBV12-4 and TRBJ2-7; 8 nucleotides align to TRBD2. The V gene end was trimmed by 5 bases and the J gene end by 9 bases; junction bases not matched to a gene: 6. This CDR3 is 12 amino acids long. CDR3 sequence reads: CASSPSGSWQYF. For the CDR3, the DNA is TGTGCCAGCAGTCCAAGCGGGAGCTGGCAGTACTTC.

The chain recombines TRBV29-1 with TRBJ2-3; no clear D gene. The CDR3 has 11 amino acids. V lost 0 bases, J lost 5 bases, and 3 bases lay in between. Germline lookup yields CDR1 SQVTM and CDR2 ANQGSEA. The CDR3 reads CSVEDLDTQYF. The CDR3 DNA is TGCAGCGTTGAAGATTTAGATACGCAGTATTTT.

This clonotype was found a few times. This chain links TRBV20-1 with TRBJ1-5, with a tentative D call TRBD1 (6 bases). The CDR3 runs 13 residues. CDR1 and CDR2 from the germline V gene are DFQATT and SNEGSKA (reference sequence). The V and J ends lost 1 base and 5 bases respectively, with 9 bases between them. The CDR3 spells CSARGTAHQPQHF. CDR3 sequence (DNA): TGCAGTGCTAGAGGGACAGCTCATCAGCCCCAGCATTTT.

The V and J genes are TRBV30 and TRBJ1-2; maybe TRBD1 (6 bases). Germline CDR1 reads GTSNPN; CDR2 reads SVGIG (reference sequence). V shed 4 bases and J shed 8 bases, with 14 bases lying between them. The CDR3 has 12 amino acids. In DNA form, the CDR3 reads TGTGCCTGGATCGAGACAGGTGGGGGCTACACCTTC. It codes for CAWIETGGGYTF.

The gene calls are TRBV7-9 and TRBJ2-5; 9 bases match TRBD1. CDR1 SEHNR and CDR2 FQNEAQ come from the germline V gene (reference sequence). CDR3 size: 17 residues. V lost 2 bases and J lost 5; bases outside the gene matches: 12. In DNA form, the CDR3 reads TGTGCCAGCAGCTTATCGAGTGTACAGGGGGCGTGGGAGACCCAGTACTTC. Translating it yields CASSLSSVQGAWETQYF.

The CDR3 loop is CASSEPGTVSSYEQYF. The CDR3 region has the DNA TGTGCCAGCAGCGAACCCGGGACAGTAAGCTCCTACGAGCAGTACTTC. This sequence joins TRBV12-3 or TRBV12-4 and TRBJ2-7; 7 positions match TRBD1. Trimming at V came to 6 bases and at J to 0 bases, leaving 11 bases not matched to a gene. This CDR3 has 16 amino acids.

Worth noting for this clonotype: Sequence at one end of the junction differs from germline and may be a read error. The chain carries TRBV5-1 and TRBJ2-7; D possibly corresponds to TRBD2 (6 bases). This CDR3 has 15 residues. Germline CDR1 and CDR2: SGHRS and YFSETQ. The CDR3 DNA reads TGCGCCAGCAGCTTGGGGGGGGACCTCCTATACGATCAGTACTTC. The encoded protein is CASSLGGDLLYDQYF.

The V and J genes are TRBV20-1 and TRBJ2-5; TRBD2 agrees at 13 bases. The CDR3 length is 12 residues. Germline lookup yields CDR1 DFQATT and CDR2 SNEGSKA (reference sequence). For the CDR3, the DNA is TGCAGCGGGACTAGCGGGGAAGAGACCCAGTACTTC. Amino acids: CSGTSGEETQYF.

This clonotype was detected only once. This chain uses TRBV3-1 with TRBJ2-7; TRBD2 aligns across 7 bases. The CDR3 covers 15 residues. Trimming took 4 bases from V and 6 from J; bases not matched to a gene: 12. CDR1 and CDR2 (germline): LGHDT, YNNKEL (reference sequence). As DNA, the CDR3 is TGTGCCAGCAGCCTCAGACTAGCAGGCCATGGCGAGCAGTACTTC. Translation gives CASSLRLAGHGEQYF.